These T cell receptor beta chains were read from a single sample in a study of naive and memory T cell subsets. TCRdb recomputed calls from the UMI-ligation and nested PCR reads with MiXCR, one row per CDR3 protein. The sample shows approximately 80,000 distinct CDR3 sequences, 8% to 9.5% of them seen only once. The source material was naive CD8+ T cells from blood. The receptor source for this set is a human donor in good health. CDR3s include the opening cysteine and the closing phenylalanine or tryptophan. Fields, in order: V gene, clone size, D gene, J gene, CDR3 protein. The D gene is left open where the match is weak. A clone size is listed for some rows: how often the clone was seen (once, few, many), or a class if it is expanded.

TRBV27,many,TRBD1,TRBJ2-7,CASSNRDRESEQYF
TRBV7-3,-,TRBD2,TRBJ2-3,CASSLNPGLAGVGTDTQYF
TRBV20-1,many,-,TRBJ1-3,CSAPPFGTPGNTIYF
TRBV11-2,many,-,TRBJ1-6,CASSTGHVEPPYNSPLHF
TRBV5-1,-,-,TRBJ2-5,CASSWDNQETQYF
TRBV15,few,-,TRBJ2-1,CATSRDRAVNEQFF
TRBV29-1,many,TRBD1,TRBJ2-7,CSVEKGQGLGEQYF
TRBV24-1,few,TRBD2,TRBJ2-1,CATSARAGGENEQFF
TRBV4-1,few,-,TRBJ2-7,CASSQESLVSYEQYF
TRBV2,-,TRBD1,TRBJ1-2,CASSELGGTGSGYTF
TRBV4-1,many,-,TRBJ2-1,CASSQDRLASEFF
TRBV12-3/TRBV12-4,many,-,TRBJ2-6,CASSPQGSGANVLTF
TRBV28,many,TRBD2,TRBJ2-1,CASSSGREVYNEQFF
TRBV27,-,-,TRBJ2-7,CASSPSGTGRYEQYF
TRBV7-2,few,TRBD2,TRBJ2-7,CASSLEAGVREQYF
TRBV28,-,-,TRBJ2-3,CASSLEPLDGDPRDTQYF
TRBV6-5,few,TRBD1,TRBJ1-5,CASRPTGAFSNQPQHF
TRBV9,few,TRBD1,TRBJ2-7,CASSVAGTGQYEQYF
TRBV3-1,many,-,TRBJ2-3,CASSQEWAGGRNTQYF
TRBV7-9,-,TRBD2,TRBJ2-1,CASSYSSGSYNEQFF
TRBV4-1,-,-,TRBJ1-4,CASSLPIGGSEKLFF
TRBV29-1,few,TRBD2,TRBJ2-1,CSAVGGGLAGGSSYNEQFF
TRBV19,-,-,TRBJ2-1,CASSISLNNEQFF
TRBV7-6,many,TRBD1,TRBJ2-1,CASSLEWGQLDNEQFF
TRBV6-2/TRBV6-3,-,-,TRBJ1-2,CASRQKITMGGYTF
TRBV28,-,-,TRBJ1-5,CASSTTGSNQPQHF
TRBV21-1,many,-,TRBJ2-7,CASSTSDRGSLPTYEQYF
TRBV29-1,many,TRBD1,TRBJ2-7,CSATVPGQQTYEQYF
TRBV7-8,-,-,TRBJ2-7,CASSSRGQFYEQYF
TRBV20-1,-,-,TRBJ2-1,CSAGLGVEQFF
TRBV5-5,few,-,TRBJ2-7,CASSQPPRLQGTYEQYF
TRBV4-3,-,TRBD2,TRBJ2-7,CASSQGTSTYEQYF
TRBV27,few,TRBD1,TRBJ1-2,CASSLSQGGIYGYTF
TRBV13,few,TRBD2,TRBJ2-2,CASSSARLAGNWAGELFF
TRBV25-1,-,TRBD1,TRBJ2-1,CASSGDRDSSYNEQFF
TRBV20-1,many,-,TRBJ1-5,CSARDPSDRPQHF
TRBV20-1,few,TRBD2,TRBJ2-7,CSARDGTSGSSEQYF
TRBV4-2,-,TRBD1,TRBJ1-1,CASSTGAFRSGTEAFF
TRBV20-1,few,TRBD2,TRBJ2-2,CSARDGGRNTGELFF
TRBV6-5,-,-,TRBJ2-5,CASTLGKTQYF
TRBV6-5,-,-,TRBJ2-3,CASTTSGSLGDTQYF
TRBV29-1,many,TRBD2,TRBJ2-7,CSVEGTSGSFEQYF
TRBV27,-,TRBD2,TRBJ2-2,CASRGRVPGELFF
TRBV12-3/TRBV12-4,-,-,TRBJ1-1,CASSLSPVGAFF
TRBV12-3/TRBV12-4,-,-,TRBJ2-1,CASSPPGTVYNEQFF
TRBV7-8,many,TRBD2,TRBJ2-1,CASRPKGLANSYNEQFF
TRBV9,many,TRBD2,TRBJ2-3,CASSVDPAGFTDTQYF
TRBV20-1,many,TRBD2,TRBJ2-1,CSATGLAGNYNEQFF
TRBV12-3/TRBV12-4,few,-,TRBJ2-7,CASSLDGTYEQYF
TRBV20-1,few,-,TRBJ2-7,CSARDPGGQDFREQYF
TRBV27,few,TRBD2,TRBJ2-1,CASSPMGAGGPPSSYNEQFF
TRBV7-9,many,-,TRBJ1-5,CASSSKRTNQPQHF
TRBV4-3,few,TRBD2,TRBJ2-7,CASSRGRVGGNEQYF
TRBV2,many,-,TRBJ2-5,CASSDLSGQFQETQYF
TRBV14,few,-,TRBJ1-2,CASSQDRKGIYGYTF
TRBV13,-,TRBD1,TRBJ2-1,CASSGWTGGSYNEQFF
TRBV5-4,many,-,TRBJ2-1,CASSSMNWDEQFF
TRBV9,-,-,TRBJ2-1,CASSVDGSWGTLNEQFF
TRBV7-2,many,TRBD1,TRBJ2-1,CASSYLAGTGDNNEQFF